This T cell receptor (beta chain) derives from a study of shared clonotypes between healthy human individuals. On the study more broadly: There were three CD4 naive, three CD4 memory, two CD8 naive and one CD8 memory plates per donor.

The assay was carried out at the deep level. The repertoire was sequenced with immunoSEQ multiplex PCR; TCRdb's copy has only in-frame clones and lacks some. The repertoire holds around 2.3 million clones, nearly 97% seen once, with roughly 0.13% in the top ten. This CDR3 region has 10 residues. With 4 bases removed from V and 6 bases from J, the gap between germline ends came to 3 bases. From germline, CDR1 is MNHNY and CDR2 SVGAGI (reference sequence). For this clone: Its antigen is currently unknown.

Overall study findings and caveats: The researchers took only blood, and tissue repertoires probably look different.

The TCR originated in a man aged 18 to 29 in good health. Sequenced sample: naive CD4+ T cells sorted from blood. Subset: CD45RA+ positively selected. The chain has TRBV6-6 and TRBJ1-2; D remains ambiguous. This CDR3 is CASSWDGYTF. The CDR3 coding sequence is TGTGCCAGCAGTTGGGATGGCTACACCTTC.